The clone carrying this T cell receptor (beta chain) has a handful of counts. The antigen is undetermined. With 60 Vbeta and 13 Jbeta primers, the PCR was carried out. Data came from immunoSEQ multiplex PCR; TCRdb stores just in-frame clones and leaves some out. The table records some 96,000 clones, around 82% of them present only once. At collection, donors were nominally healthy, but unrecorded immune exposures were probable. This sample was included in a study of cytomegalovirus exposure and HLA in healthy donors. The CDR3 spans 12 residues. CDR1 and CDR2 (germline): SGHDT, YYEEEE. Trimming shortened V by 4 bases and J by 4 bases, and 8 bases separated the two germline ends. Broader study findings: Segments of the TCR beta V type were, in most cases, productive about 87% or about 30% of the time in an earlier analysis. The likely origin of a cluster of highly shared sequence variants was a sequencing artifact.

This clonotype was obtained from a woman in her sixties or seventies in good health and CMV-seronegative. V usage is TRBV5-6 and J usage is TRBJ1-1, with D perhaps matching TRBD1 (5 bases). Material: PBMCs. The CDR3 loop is CASSRQITEAFF. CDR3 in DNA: TGTGCCAGCAGCCGACAGATCACTGAAGCTTTCTTT. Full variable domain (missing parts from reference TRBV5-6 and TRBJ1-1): DAGVTQSPTHLIKTRGQQVTLRCSPKSGHDTVSWYQQALGQGPQFIFQYYEEEERQRGNFPDRFSGHQFPNYSSELNVNALLLGDSALYLCASSRQITEAFFGQGTRLTVV.